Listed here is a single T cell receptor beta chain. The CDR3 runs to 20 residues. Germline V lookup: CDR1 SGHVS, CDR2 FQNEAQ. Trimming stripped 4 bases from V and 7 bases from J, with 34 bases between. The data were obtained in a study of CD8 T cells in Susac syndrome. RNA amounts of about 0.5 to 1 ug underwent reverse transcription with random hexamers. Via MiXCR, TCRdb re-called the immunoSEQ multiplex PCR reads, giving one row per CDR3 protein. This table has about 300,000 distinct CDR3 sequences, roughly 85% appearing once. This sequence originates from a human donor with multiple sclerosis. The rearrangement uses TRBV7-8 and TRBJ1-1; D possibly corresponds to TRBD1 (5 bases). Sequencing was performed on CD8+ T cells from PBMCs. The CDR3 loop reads CASSYYREWGGVPQILEAFF. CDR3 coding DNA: TGTGCCAGCAGCTATTATCGGGAATGGGGCGGGGTTCCTCAAATTCTTGAAGCTTTCTTT.